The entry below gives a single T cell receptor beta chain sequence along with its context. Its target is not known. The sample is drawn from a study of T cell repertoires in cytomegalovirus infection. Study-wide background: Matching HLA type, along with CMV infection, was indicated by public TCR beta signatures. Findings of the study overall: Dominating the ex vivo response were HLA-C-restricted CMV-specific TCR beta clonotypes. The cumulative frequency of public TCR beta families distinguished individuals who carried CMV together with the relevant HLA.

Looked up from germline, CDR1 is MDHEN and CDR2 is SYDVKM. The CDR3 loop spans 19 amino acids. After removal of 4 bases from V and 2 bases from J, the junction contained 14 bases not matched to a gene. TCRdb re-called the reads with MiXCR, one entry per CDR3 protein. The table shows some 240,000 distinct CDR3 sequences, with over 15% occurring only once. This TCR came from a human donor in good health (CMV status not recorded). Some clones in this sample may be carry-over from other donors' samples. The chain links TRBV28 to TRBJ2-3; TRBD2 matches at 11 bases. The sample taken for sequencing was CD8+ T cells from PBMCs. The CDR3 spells CASSSFSTSGAVFTDTQYF. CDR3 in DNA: TGTGCCAGCAGTTCATTTTCGACTAGCGGGGCAGTGTTCACAGATACGCAGTATTTT.